One T cell receptor beta chain is described in this entry. These data are taken from a study of blood T cell repertoires in COVID-19. Profiled with immunoSEQ multiplex PCR; TCRdb holds only in-frame clones, not every one. The sample records around 210,000 clones, roughly 90% being singletons. Between the trimmed V and J ends, which lost 4 bases and 1 base, there was a span of 14 bases. CDR3 length: 15 amino acids. Germline V gene sequence: CDR1 MNHEY, CDR2 SMNVEV (reference sequence). The sequenced sample was peripheral blood. The V and J genes are TRBV27 and TRBJ2-7, with D possibly matching TRBD1 (7 bases). This TCR came from a man aged 50-59 years with COVID-19, enrolled during active disease. The CDR3 reads CASSSLQGRSYEQYF. Written as DNA, the CDR3 is TGTGCCAGCAGTTCGCTACAGGGGAGGTCCTACGAGCAGTACTTC.